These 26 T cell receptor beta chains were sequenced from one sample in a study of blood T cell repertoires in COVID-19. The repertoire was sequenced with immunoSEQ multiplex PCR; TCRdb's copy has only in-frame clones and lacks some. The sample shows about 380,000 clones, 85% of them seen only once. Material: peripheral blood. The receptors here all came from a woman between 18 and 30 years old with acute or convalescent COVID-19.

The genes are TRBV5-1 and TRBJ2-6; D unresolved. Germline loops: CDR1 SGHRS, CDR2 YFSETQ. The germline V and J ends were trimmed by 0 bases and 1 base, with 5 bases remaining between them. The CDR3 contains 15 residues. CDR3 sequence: CASSLAASGANVLTF. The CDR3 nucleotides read TGCGCCAGCAGCTTGGCTGCGTCTGGGGCCAACGTCCTGACTTTC.

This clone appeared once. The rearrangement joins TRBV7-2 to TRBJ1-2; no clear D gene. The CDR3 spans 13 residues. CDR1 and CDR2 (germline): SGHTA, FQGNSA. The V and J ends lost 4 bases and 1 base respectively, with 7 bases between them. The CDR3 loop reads CASSSGNNYGYTF. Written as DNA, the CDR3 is TGTGCCAGCAGCTCCGGGAATAACTATGGCTACACCTTC.

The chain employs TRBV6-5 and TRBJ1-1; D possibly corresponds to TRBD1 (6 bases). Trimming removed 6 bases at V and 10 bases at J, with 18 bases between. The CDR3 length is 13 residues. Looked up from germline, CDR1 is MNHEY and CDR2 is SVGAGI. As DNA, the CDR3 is TGTGCCAGCAGACAGGGACCCACACTGAGAGCTTTCTTT. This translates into CASRQGPTLRAFF.

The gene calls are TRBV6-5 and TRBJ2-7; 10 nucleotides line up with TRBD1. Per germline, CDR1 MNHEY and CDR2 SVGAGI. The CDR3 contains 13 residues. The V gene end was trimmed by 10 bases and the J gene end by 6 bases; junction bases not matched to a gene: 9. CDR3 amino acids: CATSGTGVSEQYF. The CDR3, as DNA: TGTGCCACCTCCGGGACAGGGGTTAGCGAGCAGTACTTC.

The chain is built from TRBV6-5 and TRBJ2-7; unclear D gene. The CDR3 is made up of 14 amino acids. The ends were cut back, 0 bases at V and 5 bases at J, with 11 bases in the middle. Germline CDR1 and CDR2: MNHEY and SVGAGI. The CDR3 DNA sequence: TGTGCCAGCAGTTACTCGACTCGGAGCCACGAGCAGTACTTC. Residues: CASSYSTRSHEQYF.

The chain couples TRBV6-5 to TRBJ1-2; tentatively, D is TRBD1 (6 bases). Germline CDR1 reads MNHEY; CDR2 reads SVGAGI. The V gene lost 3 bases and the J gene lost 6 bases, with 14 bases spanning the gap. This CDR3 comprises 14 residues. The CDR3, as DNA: TGTGCCAGCAGTTATCGGGGGGCGAGTCATGGCTACACCTTC. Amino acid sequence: CASSYRGASHGYTF.

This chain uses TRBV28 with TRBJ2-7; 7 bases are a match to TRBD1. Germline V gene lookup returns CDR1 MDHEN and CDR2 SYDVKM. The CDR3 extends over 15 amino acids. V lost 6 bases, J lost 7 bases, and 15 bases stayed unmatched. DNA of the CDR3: TGTGCCAGCAGACCAACCGGGACAGCCCTTCGGGAGCAGTACTTC. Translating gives CASRPTGTALREQYF.

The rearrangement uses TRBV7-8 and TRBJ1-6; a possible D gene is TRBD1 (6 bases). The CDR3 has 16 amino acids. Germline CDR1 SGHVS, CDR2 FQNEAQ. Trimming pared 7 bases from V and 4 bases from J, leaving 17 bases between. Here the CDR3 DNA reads TGTGCCAGCATCACAGGGAGGGATTTATATAATTCACCCCTCCACTTT. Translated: CASITGRDLYNSPLHF.

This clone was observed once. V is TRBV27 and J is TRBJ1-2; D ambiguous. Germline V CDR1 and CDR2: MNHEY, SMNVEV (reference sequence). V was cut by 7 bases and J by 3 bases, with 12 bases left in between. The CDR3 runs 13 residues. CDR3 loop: CASTFEGDYGYTF. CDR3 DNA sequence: TGTGCCAGCACCTTCGAAGGAGACTATGGCTACACCTTC.

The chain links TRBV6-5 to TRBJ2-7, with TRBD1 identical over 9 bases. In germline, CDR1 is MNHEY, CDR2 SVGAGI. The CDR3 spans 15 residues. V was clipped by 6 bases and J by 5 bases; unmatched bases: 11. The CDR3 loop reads CASSPLGQGDHEQYF. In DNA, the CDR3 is TGTGCCAGCAGCCCCCTGGGACAGGGTGATCACGAGCAGTACTTC.

CDR3 loop: CASNPRTGKNEKLFF. CDR3 DNA sequence: TGTGCCAGCAATCCAAGGACAGGGAAAAATGAAAAACTGTTTTTT. V is TRBV6-5 and J is TRBJ1-4; 8 bases are a match to TRBD1. The CDR3 loop spans 15 amino acids. Germline lookup yields CDR1 MNHEY and CDR2 SVGAGI. V lost 7 bases to trimming and J lost 5 bases; unmatched junction nucleotides: 9.

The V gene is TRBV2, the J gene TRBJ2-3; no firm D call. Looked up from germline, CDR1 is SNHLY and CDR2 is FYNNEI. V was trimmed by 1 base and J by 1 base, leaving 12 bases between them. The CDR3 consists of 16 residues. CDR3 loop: CASSEVSSGGTDTQYF. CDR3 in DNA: TGTGCCAGCAGTGAAGTTAGTAGTGGAGGCACAGATACGCAGTATTTT.

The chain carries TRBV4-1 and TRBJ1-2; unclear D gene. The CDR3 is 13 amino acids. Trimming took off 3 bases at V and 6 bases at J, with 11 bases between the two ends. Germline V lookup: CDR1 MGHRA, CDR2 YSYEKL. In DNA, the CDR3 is TGCGCCAGCAGCCAGATGGGCTTTGATGGCTACACCTTC. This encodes CASSQMGFDGYTF.

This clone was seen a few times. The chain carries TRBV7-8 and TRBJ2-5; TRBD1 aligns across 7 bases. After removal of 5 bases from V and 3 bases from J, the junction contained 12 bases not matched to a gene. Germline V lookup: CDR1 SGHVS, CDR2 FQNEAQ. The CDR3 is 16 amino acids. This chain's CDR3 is CASSPGILDREETQYF. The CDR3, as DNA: TGTGCCAGCAGCCCAGGAATACTCGACAGGGAAGAGACCCAGTACTTC.

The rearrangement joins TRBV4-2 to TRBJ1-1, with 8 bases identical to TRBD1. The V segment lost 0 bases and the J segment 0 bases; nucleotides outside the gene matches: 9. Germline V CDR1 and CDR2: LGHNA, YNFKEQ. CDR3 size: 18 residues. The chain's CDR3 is CASSQEFPGGILNTEAFF. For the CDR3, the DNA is TGTGCCAGCAGCCAAGAGTTCCCAGGGGGCATTTTGAACACTGAAGCTTTCTTT.

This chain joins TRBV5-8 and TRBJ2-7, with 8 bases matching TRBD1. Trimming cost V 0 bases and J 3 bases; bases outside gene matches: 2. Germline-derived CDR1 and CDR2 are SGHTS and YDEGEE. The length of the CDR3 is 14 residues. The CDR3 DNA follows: TGTGCCAGCAGCTTGGACAGGGGGAACTACGAGCAGTACTTC. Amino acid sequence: CASSLDRGNYEQYF.

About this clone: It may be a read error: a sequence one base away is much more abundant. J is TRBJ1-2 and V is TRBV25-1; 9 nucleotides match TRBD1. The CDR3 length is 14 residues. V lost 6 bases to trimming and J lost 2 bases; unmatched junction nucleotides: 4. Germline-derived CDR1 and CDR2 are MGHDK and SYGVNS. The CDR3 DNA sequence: TGTGCCAGCAGCTCCGGGACAGGGAACTATGGCTACACCTTC. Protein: CASSSGTGNYGYTF.

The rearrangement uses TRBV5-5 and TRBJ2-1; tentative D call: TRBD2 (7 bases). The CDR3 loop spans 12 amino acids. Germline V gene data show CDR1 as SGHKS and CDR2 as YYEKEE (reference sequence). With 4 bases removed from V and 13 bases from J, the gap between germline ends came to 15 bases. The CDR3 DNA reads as TGTGCCAGCAGCCGGGGGGAGACAGGCCAGTTCTTC. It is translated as CASSRGETGQFF.

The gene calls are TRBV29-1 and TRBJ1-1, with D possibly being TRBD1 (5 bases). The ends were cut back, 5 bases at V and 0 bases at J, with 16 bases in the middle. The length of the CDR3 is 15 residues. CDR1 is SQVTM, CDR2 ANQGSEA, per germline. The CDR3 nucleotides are TGCAGCGTTAGTCCCCGACAGAACATGAACACTGAAGCTTTCTTT. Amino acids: CSVSPRQNMNTEAFF.

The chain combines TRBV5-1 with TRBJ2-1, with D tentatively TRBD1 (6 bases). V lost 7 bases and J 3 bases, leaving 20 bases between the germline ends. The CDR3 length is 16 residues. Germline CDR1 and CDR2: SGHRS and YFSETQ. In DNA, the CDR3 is TGCGCCAGCCACGGCAGGGGCGAACAGAGCTACAATGAGCAGTTCTTC. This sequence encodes CASHGRGEQSYNEQFF. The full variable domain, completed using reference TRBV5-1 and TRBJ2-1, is KAGVTQTPRYLIKTRGQQVTLSCSPISGHRSVSWYQQTPGQGLQFLFEYFSETQRNKGNFPGRFSGRQFSNSRSEMNVSTLELGDSALYLCASHGRGEQSYNEQFFGPGTRLTVL.

In DNA, the CDR3 is TGTGCCACCGTGGGCCAAAGGCCGACTGAAGCTTTCTTT. The encoded protein is CATVGQRPTEAFF. This chain joins TRBV15 and TRBJ1-1; D remains ambiguous. Trimming took 8 bases from V and 5 from J, leaving 15 bases between them. The CDR3 has 13 residues. Germline-derived CDR1 and CDR2 are LNHNV and YYDKDF (reference sequence).

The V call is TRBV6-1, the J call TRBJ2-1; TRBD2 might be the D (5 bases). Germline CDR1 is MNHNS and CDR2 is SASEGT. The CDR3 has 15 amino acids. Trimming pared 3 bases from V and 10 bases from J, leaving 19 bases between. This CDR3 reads CASSEFQTPKREQFF. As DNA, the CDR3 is TGTGCCAGCAGTGAGTTTCAGACCCCTAAGCGGGAGCAGTTCTTC.

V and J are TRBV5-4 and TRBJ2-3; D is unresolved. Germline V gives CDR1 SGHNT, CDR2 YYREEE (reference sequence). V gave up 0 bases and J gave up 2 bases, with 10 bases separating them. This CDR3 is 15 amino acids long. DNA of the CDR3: TGTGCCAGCAGCTTGGCCGAGGTCGACACAGATACGCAGTATTTT. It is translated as CASSLAEVDTDTQYF.

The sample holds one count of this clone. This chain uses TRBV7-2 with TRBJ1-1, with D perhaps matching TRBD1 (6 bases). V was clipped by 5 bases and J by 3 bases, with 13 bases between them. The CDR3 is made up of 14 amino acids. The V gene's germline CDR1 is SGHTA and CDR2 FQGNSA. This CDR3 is CASSPREGDTEAFF. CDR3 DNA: TGTGCCAGCAGCCCGCGGGAGGGGGACACTGAAGCTTTCTTT. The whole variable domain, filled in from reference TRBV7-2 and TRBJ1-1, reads GAGVSQSPSNKVTEKGKDVELRCDPISGHTALYWYRQSLGQGLEFLIYFQGNSAPDKSGLPSDRFSAERTGGSVSTLTIQRTQQEDSAVYLCASSPREGDTEAFFGQGTRLTVV.

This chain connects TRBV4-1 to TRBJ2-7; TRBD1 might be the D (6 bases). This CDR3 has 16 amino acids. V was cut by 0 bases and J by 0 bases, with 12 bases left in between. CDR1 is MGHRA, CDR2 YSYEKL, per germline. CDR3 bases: TGCGCCAGCAGCCAAGAAGGCCTGGGGGCCTCCTACGAGCAGTACTTC. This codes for CASSQEGLGASYEQYF.

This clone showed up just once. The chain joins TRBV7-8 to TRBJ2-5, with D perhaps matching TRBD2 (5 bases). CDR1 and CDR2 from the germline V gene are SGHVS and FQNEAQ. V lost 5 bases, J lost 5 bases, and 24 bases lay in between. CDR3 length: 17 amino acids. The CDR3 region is CASSPRRGFRIWETQYF. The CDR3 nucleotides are TGTGCCAGCAGCCCACGTCGAGGGTTCAGGATTTGGGAGACCCAGTACTTC.